The 5 T cell receptor beta chains below were found in one sample sequenced in a study of T cell changes during pregnancy in multiple sclerosis (dated by TCRdb to between 2019 and 2020). The library was produced with the immunoSEQ multiplex PCR assay. The source is immuneACCESS, and TCRdb retained only in-frame sequences with V and J called. Part of the clones is not carried over; for the studies checked, unresolved V genes explain less than half of this, and the remainder is unexplained. The sample records roughly 49,000 clones, about 90% of which are singletons. The leading ten clones occupy 1.3% to 1.5% of the sample. Material: peripheral blood, obtained in the first trimester of pregnancy. The receptor set was obtained from a female donor in good health, enrolled as a control in a pregnancy study.

The chain uses TRBV27 and TRBJ2-7; 10 positions match TRBD2. Germline V lookup: CDR1 MNHEY, CDR2 SMNVEV (reference sequence). With V trimmed by 8 bases and J by 3 bases, 10 bases remained unmatched. This CDR3 contains 15 residues. CDR3 sequence reads: CASCGAGGNLYEQYF. The CDR3 coding sequence is TGTGCCAGCTGCGGAGCGGGAGGGAATCTCTACGAGCAGTACTTC.

This clone has only a few counts. The chain combines TRBV27 with TRBJ2-7, with 12 nucleotides matching TRBD2. V lost 10 bases and J lost 0; bases outside the gene matches: 7. Germline V CDR1 and CDR2: MNHEY, SMNVEV (reference sequence). This CDR3 contains 15 residues. The CDR3 region has the DNA TGTGCCAACTCACGGACTAGCGGGACCTCCTACGAGCAGTACTTC. Translated: CANSRTSGTSYEQYF.

The V call is TRBV30, the J call TRBJ2-7; TRBD2 matches 12 bases. Germline CDR1 reads GTSNPN; CDR2 reads SVGIG (reference sequence). This CDR3 has 15 residues. V was pared by 2 bases and J by 4 bases, with 6 bases of the junction left unmatched. The CDR3 DNA reads TGTGCCTGGAGTCCTGGACTAGCGGGAATTTACGAGCAGTACTTC. It codes for CAWSPGLAGIYEQYF.

V is TRBV7-2 and J is TRBJ2-1, with 11 bases fitting TRBD2. The trim removed 3 bases at V and 7 bases at J, leaving 2 bases unmatched. The CDR3 is 14 residues long. Germline CDR1 and CDR2: SGHTA and FQGNSA. The CDR3 region has the DNA TGTGCCAGCAGCTTTAGCGGGGGGGGTAATGAGCAGTTCTTC. Encoded protein: CASSFSGGGNEQFF.

In its sample, this clone was seen a few times. The chain has TRBV4-2 and TRBJ1-1; D may be TRBD1 (6 bases). With 0 bases removed from V and 5 bases from J, the gap between germline ends came to 13 bases. The CDR3 runs 15 residues. Germline CDR1 is LGHNA and CDR2 is YNFKEQ. The CDR3 DNA reads as TGTGCCAGCAGCCAAGAGGAAGGGGGAGGGACTGAAGCTTTCTTT. It translates to CASSQEEGGGTEAFF.